The 7 T cell receptor beta chains below all came from one sample that was sequenced in a study of identical twins. A single record per CDR3 protein comes from TCRdb applying MiXCR to the 5' RACE reads. Of around 240,000 distinct CDR3 sequences in the sample, 5.5% to 7% were seen once. These data were also filed under a second study, of yellow fever vaccine responses in identical twins.

The sequencing sample was made of memory (CD45RO+) T cells sorted from blood. The receptor set was obtained from a woman aged 18-29 years in good health.

The chain couples TRBV3-1 to TRBJ2-5; 11 nucleotides line up with TRBD1. Germline V lookup: CDR1 LGHDT, CDR2 YNNKEL (reference sequence). The trim removed 4 bases at V and 5 bases at J, leaving 9 bases unmatched. This CDR3 has 16 residues. In DNA form, the CDR3 reads TGTGCCAGCAGCCCCCGCGGACAGGGGGCATGGGAGACCCAGTACTTC. This sequence encodes CASSPRGQGAWETQYF.

This clonotype was seen repeatedly, ten times or more. V usage is TRBV5-1 and J usage is TRBJ2-2, with unresolved D. Trimming took off 0 bases at V and 2 bases at J, with 11 bases between the two ends. CDR1 is SGHRS, CDR2 YFSETQ, per germline. The CDR3 totals 16 residues. Written as DNA, the CDR3 is TGCGCCAGCAGCTTGGTTGGTCGAGCAAACACCGGGGAGCTGTTTTTT. This encodes CASSLVGRANTGELFF.

This clonotype was counted a few times. V and J are TRBV27 and TRBJ2-7; D call uncertain. Trimming removed 3 bases at V and 2 bases at J, with 11 bases between. Germline V gene lookup returns CDR1 MNHEY and CDR2 SMNVEV (reference sequence). The CDR3 is made up of 14 amino acids. CDR3 in amino acids: CASSFTVGAYEQYF. The CDR3, as DNA: TGTGCCAGCAGTTTTACAGTTGGAGCCTACGAGCAGTACTTC.

J is TRBJ2-1 and V is TRBV4-1, with 9 positions matching TRBD2. The length of the CDR3 is 16 residues. Germline CDR1 reads MGHRA; CDR2 reads YSYEKL. With V trimmed by 1 base and J by 9 bases, 10 bases remained unmatched. The CDR3 loop reads CASSQGGTSPGSEQFF. CDR3 nucleotide sequence: TGCGCCAGCAGCCAAGGGGGGACTAGCCCTGGTAGTGAGCAGTTCTTC.

This clonotype was counted ten times or more. This chain joins TRBV28 and TRBJ2-7; the D is unclear. The ends were cut back, 6 bases at V and 4 bases at J, with 7 bases in the middle. The germline V gene encodes CDR1 MDHEN and CDR2 SYDVKM. The CDR3 consists of 11 residues. This CDR3 reads CASSPNYEQYF. CDR3 nucleotide sequence: TGTGCCAGCAGCCCTAATTACGAGCAGTACTTC.

This clonotype has a count of ten or more. The chain joins TRBV7-8 to TRBJ2-1; 7 nucleotides agree with TRBD2. Germline V lookup: CDR1 SGHVS, CDR2 FQNEAQ. V lost 5 bases and J lost 0; bases outside the gene matches: 7. The CDR3 spans 16 residues. CDR3 amino acids: CASSRGVAGSYNEQFF. CDR3 coding DNA: TGTGCCAGCAGCAGAGGTGTAGCGGGCTCCTACAATGAGCAGTTCTTC. Together with reference TRBV7-8 and TRBJ2-1, the CDR3 gives the full variable domain: GAGVSQSPRYKVAKRGQDVALRCDPISGHVSLFWYQQALGQGPEFLTYFQNEAQLDKSGLPSDRFFAERPEGSVSTLKIQRTQQEDSAVYLCASSRGVAGSYNEQFFGPGTRLTVL.

This clonotype was counted many times. V gene TRBV6-5 combines with J gene TRBJ2-2; the D gene is possibly TRBD2 (5 bases). The CDR3 contains 12 residues. The germline gives CDR1 MNHEY, CDR2 SVGAGI. The V and J ends lost 7 bases and 4 bases respectively, with 7 bases between them. For the CDR3, the DNA is TGTGCCAGCATCGGGGTCACCGGGGAGCTGTTTTTT. Translated, it gives CASIGVTGELFF.